This TCR beta chain is from a study of blood T cell repertoires in COVID-19. Across the whole study: Samples came from the United States, Italy and Spain, spanning acute and convalescent COVID-19. T cells, B-cell-depleted T cells, or PBMCs provided the cDNA or gDNA that served as material.

Looked up from germline, CDR1 is PRHDT and CDR2 is FYEKMQ (reference sequence). J lost 0 bases, V lost 1 base, and 3 bases had no gene match. The CDR3 length is 15 residues. Per the study methods: The assay estimated nucleated cells by amplifying reference gene primers. The assay was immunoSEQ multiplex PCR, and TCRdb's table has in-frame clones only and misses some. The V and J calls and clone size come from that table; D and trimming were worked out from the DNA. Of about 140,000 clones in the sample, around 90% were seen once. The V and J genes are TRBV13 and TRBJ2-7; 7 nucleotides line up with TRBD1. Input material: peripheral blood. This TCR was sampled from a man in his 70s with acute or convalescent COVID-19. This CDR3 is CASSLVPGGSYEQYF. In DNA, the CDR3 is TGTGCCAGCAGCTTAGTGCCAGGGGGCTCCTACGAGCAGTACTTC.